This entry describes one TCR beta chain. Its antigen is unidentified. This sample was included in a study of shared clonotypes between healthy human individuals. Trimming cost V 4 bases and J 0 bases, with 13 bases left between them. Germline CDR1 and CDR2: LNHDA and SQIVND (reference sequence). The CDR3 sequence is 17 residues long. The method was immunoSEQ multiplex PCR; TCRdb's version includes in-frame clones alone and lacks a portion of them. The table records 2 million to 2.5 million clones, nearly 97% of them present only once. Whole-study findings and limits: Generation probability values for non-shared clonotypes were lower than those for clonotypes shared by all four donors.

What was sequenced was naive CD4+ T cells sorted from blood. Subset described: CD45RA+ positively selected. This TCR derives from a man between 18 and 29 years old in good health. V and J are TRBV19 and TRBJ1-6; D gene uncertain. CDR3 loop: CASSTSSGSSYNSPLHF. The DNA of the CDR3 is TGTGCCAGTAGTACCTCTTCTGGGAGCTCCTATAATTCACCCCTCCACTTT. The full variable domain, its missing parts supplied by reference TRBV19 and TRBJ1-6, is DGGITQSPKYLFRKEGQNVTLSCEQNLNHDAMYWYRQDPGQGLRLIYYSQIVNDFQKGDIAEGYSVSREKKESFPLTVTSAQKNPTAFYLCASSTSSGSSYNSPLHFGNGTRLTVT.